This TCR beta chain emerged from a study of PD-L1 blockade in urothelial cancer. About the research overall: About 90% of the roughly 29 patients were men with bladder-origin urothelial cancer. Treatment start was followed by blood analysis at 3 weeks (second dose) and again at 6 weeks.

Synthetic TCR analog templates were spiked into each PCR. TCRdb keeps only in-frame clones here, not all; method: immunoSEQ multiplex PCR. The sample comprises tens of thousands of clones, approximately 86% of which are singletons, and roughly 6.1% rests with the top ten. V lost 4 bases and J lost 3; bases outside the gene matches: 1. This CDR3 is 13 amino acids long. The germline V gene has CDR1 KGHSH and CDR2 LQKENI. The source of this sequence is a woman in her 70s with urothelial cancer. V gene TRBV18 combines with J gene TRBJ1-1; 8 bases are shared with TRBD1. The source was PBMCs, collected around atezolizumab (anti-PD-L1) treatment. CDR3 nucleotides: TGTGCCAGCTCACGGGGACAGGACACTGAAGCTTTCTTT. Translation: CASSRGQDTEAFF.